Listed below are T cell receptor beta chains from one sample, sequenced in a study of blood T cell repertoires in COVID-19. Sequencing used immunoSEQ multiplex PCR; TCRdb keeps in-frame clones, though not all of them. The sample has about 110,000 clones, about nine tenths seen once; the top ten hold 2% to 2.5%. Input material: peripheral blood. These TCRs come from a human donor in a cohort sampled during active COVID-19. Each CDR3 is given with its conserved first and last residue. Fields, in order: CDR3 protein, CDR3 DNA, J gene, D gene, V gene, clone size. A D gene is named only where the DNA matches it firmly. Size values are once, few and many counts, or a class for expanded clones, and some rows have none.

CDR3aa: CASSSGFRSPLHF
CDR3nt: TGTGCCAGCAGTTCGGGGTTCAGATCACCCCTCCACTTT
j_gene: TRBJ1-6
d_gene: NA
v_gene: TRBV6-5
abundance: once

CDR3aa: CASRPTGSYEQYF
CDR3nt: TGTGCCAGCAGGCCGACAGGGTCCTACGAGCAGTACTTC
j_gene: TRBJ2-7
d_gene: TRBD1
v_gene: TRBV27
abundance: NA

CDR3aa: CASSSRVTPEAFF
CDR3nt: TGTGCCAGCAGTTCGAGAGTAACCCCTGAAGCTTTCTTT
j_gene: TRBJ1-1
d_gene: NA
v_gene: TRBV6-5
abundance: once

CDR3aa: CASSPGGNTIYF
CDR3nt: TGTGCCAGCAGCCCTGGAGGGAACACCATATATTTT
j_gene: TRBJ1-3
d_gene: NA
v_gene: TRBV12-3/TRBV12-4
abundance: NA

CDR3aa: CASSFVGANQPQHF
CDR3nt: TGTGCCAGCAGTTTTGTGGGGGCGAATCAGCCCCAGCATTTT
j_gene: TRBJ1-5
d_gene: NA
v_gene: TRBV28
abundance: NA

CDR3aa: CASSASSGYPTDTQYF
CDR3nt: TGTGCCAGCAGCGCCTCTAGCGGGTACCCCACAGATACGCAGTATTTT
j_gene: TRBJ2-3
d_gene: TRBD2
v_gene: TRBV9
abundance: NA

CDR3aa: CASSFRGGEAFF
CDR3nt: TGTGCCAGCAGTTTCAGGGGTGGTGAAGCTTTCTTT
j_gene: TRBJ1-1
d_gene: NA
v_gene: TRBV12-3/TRBV12-4
abundance: once

CDR3aa: CASNRGGTGAREQYF
CDR3nt: TGTGCCAGCAATCGAGGTGGGACAGGGGCGCGGGAGCAGTACTTC
j_gene: TRBJ2-7
d_gene: TRBD1
v_gene: TRBV2
abundance: NA

CDR3aa: CASSPPGSSYEQYF
CDR3nt: TGTGCCAGCTCACCACCGGGGAGCTCCTACGAGCAGTACTTC
j_gene: TRBJ2-7
d_gene: NA
v_gene: TRBV18
abundance: NA

CDR3aa: CSVDPGAGEALTEAFF
CDR3nt: TGCAGCGTTGATCCGGGGGCGGGGGAAGCCCTCACTGAAGCTTTCTTT
j_gene: TRBJ1-1
d_gene: NA
v_gene: TRBV29-1
abundance: NA